Listed here are 19 T cell receptor beta chains from one sample, sequenced in a study of T cells after yellow fever vaccination. MiXCR, run by TCRdb on the 5' RACE reads, gives a single entry per CDR3 protein. Of about 350,000 distinct CDR3 sequences in the sample, approximately 8% were seen once. Sequencing was performed on PBMCs, taken about 41 days after the first yellow fever vaccination. The source is a man younger than 35 who received the YFV17D yellow fever vaccine.

This clonotype turned up a few times. The rearrangement uses TRBV5-1 and TRBJ2-3; D is uncertain. Looked up from germline, CDR1 is SGHRS and CDR2 is YFSETQ. The V end lost 0 bases, the J end lost 2 bases, and 10 bases lay between the germline ends. The CDR3 totals 15 residues. The chain's CDR3 is CASSLAPQFTDTQYF. The DNA of the CDR3 is TGCGCCAGCAGCTTGGCCCCGCAGTTCACAGATACGCAGTATTTT.

With regard to this clonotype: Relative to the germline gene, one junction end is altered; a read error may explain this. The V and J genes are TRBV7-8 and TRBJ1-4, with a tentative D call TRBD1 (5 bases). Germline CDR1 is SGHVS and CDR2 is FQNEAQ. CDR3 length equals 15 residues. CDR3 nucleotides: TGTGCCAGCAGCTTCGGGACCATGATGAATGAAAAACAGTTTTTT. It is translated as CASSFGTMMNEKQFF.

This rearrangement joins TRBV7-6 to TRBJ1-4; D is perhaps TRBD1 (5 bases). The CDR3 has 13 residues. Germline V gene sequence: CDR1 SGHVS, CDR2 FNYEAQ. V lost 1 base and J lost 8, with 8 bases in between. CDR3 region: CASSLDWGEKLFF. The CDR3 DNA follows: TGTGCCAGCAGCTTAGACTGGGGGGAAAAACTGTTTTTT. The whole variable domain, filled in from reference TRBV7-6 and TRBJ1-4, reads GAGVSQSPRYKVTKRGQDVALRCDPISGHVSLYWYRQALGQGPEFLTYFNYEAQQDKSGLPNDRFSAERPEGSISTLTIQRTEQRDSAMYRCASSLDWGEKLFFGSGTQLSVL.

V and J are TRBV4-2 and TRBJ2-3; D is unresolved. Germline V gene sequence: CDR1 LGHNA, CDR2 YNFKEQ. V gave up 0 bases and J gave up 0 bases, with 10 bases separating them. CDR3 length: 16 amino acids. The CDR3 is CASSQDGPASTDTQYF. In DNA, the CDR3 is TGTGCCAGCAGCCAAGATGGTCCAGCTAGCACAGATACGCAGTATTTT.

V usage is TRBV27 and J usage is TRBJ1-1, with TRBD1 identical over 8 bases. The CDR3 is made up of 15 amino acids. The germline V gene has CDR1 MNHEY and CDR2 SMNVEV (reference sequence). Germline trimming cut 7 bases from V and 1 base from J; bases unmatched to any gene: 8. For the CDR3, the DNA is TGTGCCAGCAACCCTCACGGGACAGGGAACACTGAAGCTTTCTTT. Amino acid sequence: CASNPHGTGNTEAFF.

The chain has TRBV5-5 and TRBJ1-2, with D possibly being TRBD1 (6 bases). The CDR3 is 16 amino acids. Germline CDR1 and CDR2: SGHKS and YYEKEE (reference sequence). Trimming took 4 bases from V and 3 from J, leaving 19 bases between them. The CDR3 loop is CASSLSQGNWHYGYTF. CDR3 nucleotides: TGTGCCAGCAGCCTCAGCCAGGGGAACTGGCACTATGGCTACACCTTC.

This chain uses TRBV29-1 with TRBJ2-1, with TRBD1 matching 8 bases. The CDR3 has 14 amino acids. The J segment lost 2 bases and the V segment lost 7 bases, leaving 7 bases of the junction unmatched. Germline CDR1 is SQVTM and CDR2 is ANQGSEA. Here the CDR3 DNA reads TGCAGCGCAAGACAGGGGTCAGCCTACAATGAGCAGTTCTTC. Its protein is CSARQGSAYNEQFF.

This chain joins TRBV7-9 and TRBJ2-5; D perhaps matches TRBD2 (6 bases). V dropped 10 bases and J dropped 4 bases, with 22 bases sitting between them. From germline, CDR1 is SEHNR and CDR2 FQNEAQ (reference sequence). This CDR3 region has 15 residues. CDR3 DNA: TGTGCCACCATCGGGGAACCGGGGGTTGGAGAGACCCAGTACTTC. It translates to CATIGEPGVGETQYF. The entire variable domain, with the rest obtained from reference TRBV7-9 and TRBJ2-5, is as follows: DTGVSQNPRHKITKRGQNVTFRCDPISEHNRLYWYRQTLGQGPEFLTYFQNEAQLEKSRLLSDRFSAERPKGSFSTLEIQRTEQGDSAMYLCATIGEPGVGETQYFGPGTRLLVL.

The chain joins TRBV12-3 or TRBV12-4 to TRBJ1-2; D might be TRBD1 (6 bases). The CDR3 runs to 12 residues. Trimming cost V 7 bases and J 9 bases, with 15 bases left between them. The CDR3 reads CASMRGRVRYTF. Here the CDR3 DNA reads TGTGCCAGCATGCGGGGGCGCGTTCGCTACACCTTC.

This sequence joins TRBV3-1 and TRBJ2-1, with a possible D match to TRBD1 (6 bases). Per the germline V gene, CDR1 is LGHDT and CDR2 is YNNKEL (reference sequence). V was clipped by 0 bases and J by 4 bases, with 13 bases between them. This CDR3 is 16 amino acids long. CDR3 nucleotides: TGTGCCAGCAGCCAAGAATGGCAGGGGCCTTACAATGAGCAGTTCTTC. Translating gives CASSQEWQGPYNEQFF.

This clonotype was observed a handful of times. The V call is TRBV18, the J call TRBJ2-7, with D possibly being TRBD1 or TRBD2 (5 bases each). The CDR3 spans 13 residues. V was cut by 3 bases and J by 4 bases, with 10 bases left in between. In germline, CDR1 is KGHSH, CDR2 LQKENI. CDR3 bases: TGTGCCAGCTCACCGGGGGAACTTTACGAGCAGTACTTC. Amino acid sequence: CASSPGELYEQYF. Looking up the rest from reference TRBV18 and TRBJ2-7 gives the full variable domain: NAGVMQNPRHLVRRRGQEARLRCSPMKGHSHVYWYRQLPEEGLKFMVYLQKENIIDESGMPKERFSAEFPKEGPSILRIQQVVRGDSAAYFCASSPGELYEQYFGPGTRLTVT.

This clonotype has a handful of counts. This sequence joins TRBV27 and TRBJ2-5; D remains unclear. CDR3 size: 14 residues. The germline CDR1 and CDR2 sequences are MNHEY and SMNVEV (reference sequence). The V end was cut by 0 bases, the J end by 2 bases, with 7 bases between. Written as DNA, the CDR3 is TGTGCCAGCAGTTTATCGGTCAGGCAAGAGACCCAGTACTTC. Encoded protein: CASSLSVRQETQYF.

This clonotype appeared many times. The chain links TRBV4-3 to TRBJ1-1; TRBD1 might be the D (5 bases). V was pared by 1 base and J by 6 bases, with 15 bases between. Germline-derived CDR1 and CDR2 are LGHNA and YSLEER. The CDR3 length is 15 residues. CDR3 DNA sequence: TGCGCCAGCAGCCAAGGGGGCCGGGGCACCCCTGAAGCTTTCTTT. It yields the protein CASSQGGRGTPEAFF.

The chain recombines TRBV6-5 with TRBJ2-5; maybe TRBD2 (6 bases). Germline lookup yields CDR1 MNHEY and CDR2 SVGAGI. This CDR3 is 15 amino acids long. Deletions cut 4 bases from V and 5 bases from J, with 17 bases between. The DNA for the CDR3 is TGTGCCAGCAGTTTCGGGACTGCCGTACGGGAGACCCAGTACTTC. Amino acids: CASSFGTAVRETQYF.

This clonotype was detected a few times. This CDR3 reads CSVEVYTEAFF. DNA of the CDR3: TGCAGCGTTGAGGTCTACACTGAAGCTTTCTTT. This rearrangement joins TRBV29-1 to TRBJ1-1; the D is unclear. The CDR3 runs 11 residues. Trimming removed 3 bases at V and 3 bases at J, with 5 bases between. Germline CDR1 SQVTM, CDR2 ANQGSEA.

The chain links TRBV7-3 to TRBJ2-1; the D is unclear. CDR1 and CDR2 (germline): SGHTA, FQGTGA. This CDR3 spans 13 amino acids. Trimming removed 5 bases from V and 14 bases from J, with 19 bases in between. This CDR3 is CASSPRGPNPEFF. In DNA, the CDR3 is TGTGCCAGCAGCCCGCGAGGTCCCAACCCGGAGTTCTTC.

Concerning this clonotype: In this CDR3 the conserved last residue, phenylalanine or tryptophan, is missing, so a read error is likely. The V and J genes are TRBV5-1 and TRBJ2-1; D unclear. Germline V gene lookup returns CDR1 SGHRS and CDR2 YFSETQ. V was shortened by 2 bases and J by 1 base, with 1 base between the two germline ends. The CDR3 extends over 12 amino acids. The CDR3: CASSFSYNEQFY. In DNA form, the CDR3 reads TGCGCCAGCAGCTTTTCCTACAATGAGCAGTTCTAC.

This clonotype occurred many times. This chain joins TRBV5-6 and TRBJ2-2, with D tentatively TRBD1 (5 bases). V was cut by 2 bases and J by 1 base, with 15 bases left in between. Germline V CDR1 and CDR2: SGHDT, YYEEEE. This CDR3 has 17 amino acids. The CDR3 loop is CASSFMAGIRNTGELFF. The CDR3 DNA reads TGTGCCAGCAGCTTTATGGCAGGGATTCGGAACACCGGGGAGCTGTTTTTT.

This clonotype was counted a few times. This chain links TRBV7-9 with TRBJ1-5; maybe TRBD1 (5 bases). The germline V gene has CDR1 SEHNR and CDR2 FQNEAQ (reference sequence). The CDR3 sequence is 15 residues long. V lost 1 base and J 4 bases, leaving 11 bases between the germline ends. CDR3 residues: CASSLVGVRNQPQHF. For the CDR3, the DNA is TGTGCCAGCAGCTTAGTAGGGGTCAGAAATCAGCCCCAGCATTTT.